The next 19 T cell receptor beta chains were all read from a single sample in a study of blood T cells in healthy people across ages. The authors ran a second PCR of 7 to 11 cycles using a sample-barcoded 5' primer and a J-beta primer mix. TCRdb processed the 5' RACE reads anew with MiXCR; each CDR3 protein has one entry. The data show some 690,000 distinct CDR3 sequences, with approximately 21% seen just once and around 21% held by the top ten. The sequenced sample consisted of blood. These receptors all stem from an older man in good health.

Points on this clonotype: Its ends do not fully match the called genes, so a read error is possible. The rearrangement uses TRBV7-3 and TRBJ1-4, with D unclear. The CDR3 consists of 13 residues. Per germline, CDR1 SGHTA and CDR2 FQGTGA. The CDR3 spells CANSSGAGEKLFF. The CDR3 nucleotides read TGTGCCAACAGCAGTGGCGCCGGTGAAAAACTGTTTTTT.

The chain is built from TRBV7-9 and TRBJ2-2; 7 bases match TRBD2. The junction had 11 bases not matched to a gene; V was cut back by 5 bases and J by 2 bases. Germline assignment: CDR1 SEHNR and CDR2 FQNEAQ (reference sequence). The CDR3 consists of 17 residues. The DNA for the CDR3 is TGTGCCAGCAGCCGCATCGGGCTAGCGGAAAACACCGGGGAGCTGTTTTTT. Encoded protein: CASSRIGLAENTGELFF.

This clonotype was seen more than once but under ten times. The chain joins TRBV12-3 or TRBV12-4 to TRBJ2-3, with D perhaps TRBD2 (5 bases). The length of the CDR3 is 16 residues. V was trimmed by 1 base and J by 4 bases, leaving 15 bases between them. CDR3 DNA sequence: TGTGCCAGCAGTTTAGGCTTAGGGCTCGGGGCAGATACGCAGTATTTT. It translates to CASSLGLGLGADTQYF.

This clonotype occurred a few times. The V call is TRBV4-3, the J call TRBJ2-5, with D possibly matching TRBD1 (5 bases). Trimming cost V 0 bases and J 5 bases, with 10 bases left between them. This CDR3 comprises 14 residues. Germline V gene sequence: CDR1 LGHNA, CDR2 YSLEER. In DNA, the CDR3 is TGCGCCAGCAGCCAAGATCAGGGTTTCGAGACCCAGTACTTC. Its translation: CASSQDQGFETQYF.

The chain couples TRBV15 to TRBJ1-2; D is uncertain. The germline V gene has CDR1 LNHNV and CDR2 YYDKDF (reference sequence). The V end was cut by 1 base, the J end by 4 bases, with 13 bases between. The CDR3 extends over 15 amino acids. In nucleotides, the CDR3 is TGTGCCACCAGCAGAGTCGGTGTCGGGTTCTATGGCTACACCTTC. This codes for CATSRVGVGFYGYTF.

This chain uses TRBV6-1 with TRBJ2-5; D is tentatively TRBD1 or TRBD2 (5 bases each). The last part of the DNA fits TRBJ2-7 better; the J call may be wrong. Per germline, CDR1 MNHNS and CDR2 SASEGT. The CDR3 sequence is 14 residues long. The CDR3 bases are TGTGCCAGCAGTGCCCCAGGGCGGGTTGACGAGCAGTACGTC. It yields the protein CASSAPGRVDEQYV.

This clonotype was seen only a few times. CDR3 residues: CASSAPGLVEQFF. The DNA of the CDR3 is TGTGCCAGCAGTGCTCCGGGACTTGTTGAGCAGTTCTTC. This chain links TRBV28 with TRBJ2-5, with D possibly matching TRBD2 (6 bases). Matching the DNA end better, TRBJ2-1 makes the J call doubtful. The CDR3 covers 13 residues. Germline loops: CDR1 MDHEN, CDR2 SYDVKM.

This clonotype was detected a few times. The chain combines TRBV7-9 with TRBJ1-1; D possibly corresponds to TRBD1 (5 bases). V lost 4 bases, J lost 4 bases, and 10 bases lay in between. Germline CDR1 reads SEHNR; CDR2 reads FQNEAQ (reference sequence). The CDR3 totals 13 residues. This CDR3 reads CASSYGGGTEAFF. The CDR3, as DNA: TGTGCCAGCAGCTATGGGGGAGGCACTGAAGCTTTCTTT.

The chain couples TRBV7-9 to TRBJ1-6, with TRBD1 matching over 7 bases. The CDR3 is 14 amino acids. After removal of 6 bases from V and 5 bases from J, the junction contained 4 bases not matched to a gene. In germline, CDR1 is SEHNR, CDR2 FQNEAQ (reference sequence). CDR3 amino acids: CASRTGTDNSPLHF. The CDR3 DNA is TGTGCCAGCAGGACCGGGACAGATAATTCACCCCTCCACTTT.

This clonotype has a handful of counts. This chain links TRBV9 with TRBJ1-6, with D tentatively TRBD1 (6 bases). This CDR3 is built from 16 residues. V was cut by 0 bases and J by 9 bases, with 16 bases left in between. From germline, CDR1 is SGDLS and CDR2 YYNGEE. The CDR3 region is CASSVAAGVTSSPLHF. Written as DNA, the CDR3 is TGTGCCAGCAGCGTAGCGGCAGGGGTTACTAGTTCACCCCTCCACTTT.

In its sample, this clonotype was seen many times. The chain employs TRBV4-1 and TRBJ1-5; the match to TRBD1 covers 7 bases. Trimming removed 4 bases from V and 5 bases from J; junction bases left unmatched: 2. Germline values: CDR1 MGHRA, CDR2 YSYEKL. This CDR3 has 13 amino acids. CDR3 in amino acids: CASSPTGDQPQHF. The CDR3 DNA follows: TGCGCCAGCAGCCCTACAGGGGATCAGCCCCAGCATTTT.

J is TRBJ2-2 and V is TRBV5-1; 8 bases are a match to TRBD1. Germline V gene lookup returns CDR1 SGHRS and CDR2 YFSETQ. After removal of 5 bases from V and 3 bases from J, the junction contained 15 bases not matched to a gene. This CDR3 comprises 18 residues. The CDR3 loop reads CASRRDGTGGLYTGELFF. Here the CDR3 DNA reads TGCGCCAGCAGAAGAGACGGGACAGGTGGTTTGTACACCGGGGAGCTGTTTTTT.

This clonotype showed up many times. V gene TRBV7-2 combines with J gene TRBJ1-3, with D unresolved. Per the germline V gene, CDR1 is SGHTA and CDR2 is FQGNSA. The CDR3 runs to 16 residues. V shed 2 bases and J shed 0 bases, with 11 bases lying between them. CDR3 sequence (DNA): TGTGCCAGCAGCTTAACCCCGTCGACCTCTGGAAACACCATATATTTT. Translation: CASSLTPSTSGNTIYF.

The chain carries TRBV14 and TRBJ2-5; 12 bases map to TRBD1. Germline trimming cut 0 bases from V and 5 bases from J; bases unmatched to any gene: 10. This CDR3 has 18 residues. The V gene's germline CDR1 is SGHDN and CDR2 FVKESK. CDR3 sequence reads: CASSQDRRDRGLRETQYF. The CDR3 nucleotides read TGTGCCAGCAGCCAAGACCGCCGGGACAGGGGGCTTCGGGAGACCCAGTACTTC.

For the CDR3, the DNA is TGTGCCAGCAGTTTAAGGGGTTTAGGGTCGGGAGAGCAGTACGTC. This encodes CASSLRGLGSGEQYV. The J gene is TRBJ2-7, the V gene TRBV12-3 or TRBV12-4; the D gene could be TRBD1 or TRBD2 (5 bases each). The CDR3 loop spans 15 amino acids. Trimming removed 2 bases at V and 7 bases at J, with 18 bases between.

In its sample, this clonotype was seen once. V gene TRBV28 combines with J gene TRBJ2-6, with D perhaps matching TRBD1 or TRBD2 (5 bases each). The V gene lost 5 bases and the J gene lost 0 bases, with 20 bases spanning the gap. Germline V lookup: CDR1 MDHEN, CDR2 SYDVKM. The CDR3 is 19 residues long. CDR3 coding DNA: TGTGCCAGCAGTAGCTTTGGGACCTATAATCCCTCTGGGGCCAACGTCCTGACTTTC. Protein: CASSSFGTYNPSGANVLTF.

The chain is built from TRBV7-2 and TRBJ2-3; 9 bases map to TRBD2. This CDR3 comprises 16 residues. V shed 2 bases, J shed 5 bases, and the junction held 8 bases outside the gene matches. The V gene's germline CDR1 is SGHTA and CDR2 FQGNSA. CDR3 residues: CASSLKIAGVGDTQYF. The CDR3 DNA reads TGTGCCAGCAGCTTAAAAATAGCGGGAGTTGGAGATACGCAGTATTTT.

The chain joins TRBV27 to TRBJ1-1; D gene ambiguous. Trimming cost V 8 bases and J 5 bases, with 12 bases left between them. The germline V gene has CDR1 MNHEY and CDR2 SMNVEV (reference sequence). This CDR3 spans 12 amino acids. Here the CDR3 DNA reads TGTGCCAGCGCCGGGGTGTTAACTGAAGCTTTCTTT. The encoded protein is CASAGVLTEAFF.

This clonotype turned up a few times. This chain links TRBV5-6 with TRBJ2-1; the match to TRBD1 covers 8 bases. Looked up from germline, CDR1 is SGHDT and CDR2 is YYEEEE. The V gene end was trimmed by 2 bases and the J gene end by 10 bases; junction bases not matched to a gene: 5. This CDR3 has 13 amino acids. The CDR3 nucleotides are TGTGCCAGCAGCTTCGGACAGGGCGGGGAGCAGTTCTTC. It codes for CASSFGQGGEQFF.